This T cell receptor beta chain was identified during a study of control samples from healthy donors and cancer patients. Germline lookup yields CDR1 LGHDT and CDR2 YNNKEL (reference sequence). V was clipped by 0 bases and J by 15 bases; unmatched bases: 12. The CDR3 length is 14 residues. The repertoire was sequenced with immunoSEQ multiplex PCR; TCRdb's copy has only in-frame clones and lacks some. The sample comprises approximately 69,000 clones, more than 70% of which are singletons, and around 5.1% rests with the top ten. V is TRBV3-1 (or the pseudogene TRBV3-2) and J is TRBJ2-3, with 7 bases that match TRBD2. This receptor was obtained from a man between 60 and 70 years old with colorectal cancer. Sequencing used PBMCs. CDR3 bases: TGTGCCAGCAGCCAAGATTTAGGGCTAGCGGACCTATATTTT. It is translated as CASSQDLGLADLYF.